These T cell receptor beta chains were read from a single sample in a study of cytomegalovirus exposure and HLA in healthy donors. Profiled with immunoSEQ multiplex PCR; TCRdb holds only in-frame clones, not every one. The table shows 75,000 to 100,000 clones, with over 65% occurring only once. The sequenced sample was PBMCs. All receptors derive from a male donor in good health and CMV-seronegative. The CDR3 runs from the conserved cysteine through the conserved F or W. D genes are given only for firm matches. Clone size is stated in some rows and not others, as once, few, many or a class when expanded.

TRBV11-3	NA	NA	TRBJ1-2	CASSLAEAGPYGYTF	TGTGCCAGCAGCTTAGCCGAAGCAGGGCCTTATGGCTACACCTTC
TRBV7-9	TRBD2	NA	TRBJ2-1	CASSPQTTSGRASMFF	TGTGCCAGCAGCCCGCAGACAACTAGCGGGAGGGCCTCCATGTTCTTC
TRBV5-6	NA	once	TRBJ1-1	CASSLYQGWSTEAFF	TGTGCCAGCAGCTTGTATCAGGGGTGGAGCACTGAAGCTTTCTTT
TRBV4-1	TRBD1	few	TRBJ2-2	CASSHPGGTGELFF	TGCGCCAGCAGCCACCCAGGGGGTACCGGGGAGCTGTTTTTT
TRBV5-6	NA	NA	TRBJ2-7	CASSLLATTDYEQYF	TGTGCCAGCAGCTTGCTAGCCACCACCGATTACGAGCAGTACTTC
TRBV28	NA	few	TRBJ1-1	CASSLDRKAFF	TGTGCCAGCAGTCTAGACAGAAAAGCTTTCTTT
TRBV4-1	TRBD1	once	TRBJ1-2	CASSHGQGAYGYTF	TGCGCCAGCAGCCACGGACAGGGGGCCTATGGCTACACCTTC
TRBV5-1	NA	NA	TRBJ2-1	CASSFSSGYEQFF	TGCGCCAGCAGCTTTTCTAGTGGCTATGAGCAGTTCTTC
TRBV5-1	NA	NA	TRBJ2-7	CASSLGGGGFYEQYF	TGCGCCAGCAGCTTGGGTGGGGGCGGTTTCTACGAGCAGTACTTC
TRBV6-5	TRBD1	few	TRBJ2-2	CASQQGTTGELFF	TGTGCCAGTCAACAGGGGACCACCGGGGAGCTGTTTTTT
TRBV6-5	TRBD2	NA	TRBJ2-2	CASRPGLAGTGELFF	TGTGCCAGCAGGCCGGGACTAGCGGGTACCGGGGAGCTGTTTTTT
TRBV5-4	NA	NA	TRBJ2-1	CASSLSAGGSRQNEQFF	TGTGCCAGCAGCTTATCTGCTGGAGGGTCCCGACAGAATGAGCAGTTCTTC
TRBV7-2	NA	NA	TRBJ2-7	CASSSPVSYEQYF	TGTGCCAGCAGCTCCCCAGTCTCCTACGAGCAGTACTTC
TRBV6-5	TRBD1	NA	TRBJ2-5	CASSKGQRTLETQYF	TGTGCCAGCAGTAAGGGACAGAGGACCCTAGAGACCCAGTACTTC